One and the same sample provided the 23 T cell receptor beta chains below, sequenced in a study of CD8 T cell repertoires and HIV-1 epitope variants. The method was immunoSEQ multiplex PCR; TCRdb's version includes in-frame clones alone and lacks a portion of them. The sample carries about 5,200 clones, about 63% recorded once. Their recognized antigens are unknown. Input material: cultured CD8+ T cells derived from PBMCs. These receptors came from a male donor with HIV.

This rearrangement joins TRBV27 to TRBJ2-7; D gene ambiguous. This CDR3 is 13 amino acids long. The V end was cut by 4 bases, the J end by 0 bases, with 7 bases between. The germline gives CDR1 MNHEY, CDR2 SMNVEV (reference sequence). The CDR3 is CASSSTYSYEQYF. CDR3 DNA sequence: TGTGCCAGCAGTTCTACCTACTCCTACGAGCAGTACTTC.

This sequence joins TRBV9 and TRBJ2-3; possible D gene TRBD1, 5 bases. The CDR3 covers 16 residues. The ends were cut back, 0 bases at V and 5 bases at J, with 16 bases in the middle. Looked up from germline, CDR1 is SGDLS and CDR2 is YYNGEE. CDR3 region: CASSVDRTGLQDTQYF. CDR3 nucleotide sequence: TGTGCCAGCAGCGTAGATCGTACAGGTCTGCAAGATACGCAGTATTTT.

V and J are TRBV15 and TRBJ1-2; no firm D call. The CDR3 length is 17 residues. CDR1 and CDR2 from the germline V gene are LNHNV and YYDKDF (reference sequence). The ends were cut back, 0 bases at V and 4 bases at J, with 18 bases in the middle. This chain's CDR3 is CATSRDRRETQVYGYTF. CDR3 in DNA: TGTGCCACCAGCAGAGATCGGAGAGAGACCCAGGTCTATGGCTACACCTTC.

This clone was seen only a few times. This rearrangement joins TRBV28 to TRBJ2-7, with TRBD2 matching 10 bases. J lost 3 bases, V lost 7 bases, and 18 bases had no gene match. The CDR3 consists of 18 residues. The germline V gene encodes CDR1 MDHEN and CDR2 SYDVKM. CDR3 in DNA: TGTGCCAGCACCGCCCCCTCTCCCGGGACTAGCGCGCTCTACGAGCAGTACTTC. It specifies CASTAPSPGTSALYEQYF.

This clone was picked up a small number of times. V gene TRBV7-8 combines with J gene TRBJ2-1; the D gene is possibly TRBD1 (6 bases). V lost 5 bases and J lost 6, with 14 bases in between. Germline CDR1 reads SGHVS; CDR2 reads FQNEAQ. This CDR3 has 14 amino acids. Here the CDR3 DNA reads TGTGCCAGCAGCCGGTGGGACACCCCCAATGAGCAGTTCTTC. Amino acid sequence: CASSRWDTPNEQFF.

CDR3 protein: CASSLSQGISYNEQFF. The CDR3 region has the DNA TGTGCCAGCAGTTTATCACAGGGGATATCCTACAATGAGCAGTTCTTC. The chain is built from TRBV13 and TRBJ2-1; TRBD1 matches 7 bases. Trimming took 6 bases from V and 1 from J; bases not matched to a gene: 9. The CDR3 runs to 16 residues. Germline loops: CDR1 PRHDT, CDR2 FYEKMQ (reference sequence).

The chain joins TRBV11-2 to TRBJ2-3; perhaps TRBD1 as D (6 bases). V lost 5 bases and J lost 3, with 21 bases in between. Germline V lookup: CDR1 SGHAT, CDR2 FQNNGV. This CDR3 spans 17 amino acids. The CDR3, as DNA: TGTGCCAGCAGCGCCTATCGGTCAGGGGTGGGTACAGATACGCAGTATTTT. This translates into CASSAYRSGVGTDTQYF.

The chain joins TRBV2 to TRBJ2-5; no clear D. TRBJ2-7 matches the DNA end more closely, so the J call is doubtful. The germline gives CDR1 SNHLY, CDR2 FYNNEI. CDR3 length: 12 amino acids. CDR3 protein: CASTASTYEQYF. The CDR3 DNA is TGTGCCAGCACGGCCAGCACCTACGAGCAGTACTTC.

The CDR3 spells CASDVSQFGEQFF. As DNA, the CDR3 is TGTGCCAGCGATGTCAGTCAGTTTGGTGAGCAGTTCTTC. The chain couples TRBV7-2 to TRBJ2-1; no clear D gene. CDR1 and CDR2 (germline): SGHTA, FQGNSA. This CDR3 contains 13 residues. Trimming stripped 8 bases from V and 9 bases from J, with 17 bases between.

This clone was seen a handful of times. This chain links TRBV11-2 with TRBJ1-1, with D tentatively TRBD1 (6 bases). Trimming removed 2 bases from V and 4 bases from J, with 14 bases in between. This CDR3 has 15 amino acids. The germline V gene has CDR1 SGHAT and CDR2 FQNNGV. The CDR3 region has the DNA TGTGCCAGCAGCTTATCCCCGGGGGCAGCCACTGAAGCTTTCTTT. Protein product: CASSLSPGAATEAFF.

This clone was seen only once. This chain connects TRBV9 to TRBJ2-3; D gene unclear. Per the germline V gene, CDR1 is SGDLS and CDR2 is YYNGEE. The CDR3 runs to 13 residues. V was trimmed by 2 bases and J by 5 bases, leaving 9 bases between them. CDR3 nucleotide sequence: TGTGCCAGCAGCGTCCCCCCCCGAGATACGCAGTATTTT. It specifies CASSVPPRDTQYF.

The genes are TRBV6-1 and TRBJ2-5; 7 positions agree with TRBD1. The CDR3 consists of 17 residues. Trimming cost V 2 bases and J 5 bases; bases outside gene matches: 14. Per germline, CDR1 MNHNS and CDR2 SASEGT. The CDR3 nucleotides are TGTGCCAGCAGTGAAATGGGACGGGACAGCGCATTGGAGACCCAGTACTTC. Translation: CASSEMGRDSALETQYF.

This sequence joins TRBV11-2 and TRBJ1-1; the D is unclear. The CDR3 loop spans 12 amino acids. Germline CDR1 is SGHAT and CDR2 is FQNNGV. V lost 0 bases and J lost 3, with 2 bases in between. In DNA, the CDR3 is TGTGCCAGCAGCTTAGACCACACTGAAGCTTTCTTT. Amino acid sequence: CASSLDHTEAFF. The full variable domain, completed using reference TRBV11-2 and TRBJ1-1, is EAGVAQSPRYKIIEKRQSVAFWCNPISGHATLYWYQQILGQGPKLLIQFQNNGVVDDSQLPKDRFSAERLKGVDSTLKIQPAKLEDSAVYLCASSLDHTEAFFGQGTRLTVV.

This rearrangement joins TRBV9 to TRBJ2-3, with 10 bases that match TRBD2. This CDR3 is 17 amino acids long. V was clipped by 0 bases and J by 2 bases; unmatched bases: 6. In germline, CDR1 is SGDLS, CDR2 YYNGEE. The DNA of the CDR3 is TGTGCCAGCAGCGTAGCGAAGCGGGAGGGTTTCACAGATACGCAGTATTTT. This sequence encodes CASSVAKREGFTDTQYF.

This chain joins TRBV4-3 and TRBJ2-1, with 7 bases aligning to TRBD2. Germline V gene sequence: CDR1 LGHNA, CDR2 YSLEER. The CDR3 contains 14 residues. V gave up 0 bases and J gave up 6 bases; unmatched junction bases: 2. DNA for the CDR3: TGCGCCAGCAGCCAAGAATGGGGGGGCAATGAGCAGTTCTTC. Residues: CASSQEWGGNEQFF.

The chain recombines TRBV6-1 with TRBJ1-5; 7 bases are shared with TRBD1. CDR3 size: 15 residues. The V gene's germline CDR1 is MNHNS and CDR2 SASEGT. V shed 7 bases and J 3 bases; nucleotides not matched to a gene: 9. CDR3 bases: TGTGCCAGCAATATAGGGACAGCCTACAATCAGCCCCAGCATTTT. It yields the protein CASNIGTAYNQPQHF.

This chain joins TRBV28 and TRBJ2-2; 8 positions match TRBD2. In germline, CDR1 is MDHEN, CDR2 SYDVKM. The CDR3 sequence is 14 residues long. V lost 3 bases, J lost 7 bases, and 4 bases stayed unmatched. As DNA, the CDR3 is TGTGCCAGCAGTTTCAAGCGGGAGCTCGGGGAGCTGTTTTTT. Translating it yields CASSFKRELGELFF.

This chain uses TRBV7-9 with TRBJ1-4; 8 bases are shared with TRBD1. The CDR3 runs to 14 residues. V was pared by 5 bases and J by 5 bases, with 4 bases of the junction left unmatched. Germline loops: CDR1 SEHNR, CDR2 FQNEAQ (reference sequence). Here the CDR3 DNA reads TGTGCCAGCAGCGGACAGGGATGGAATGAAAAACTGTTTTTT. This gives the protein CASSGQGWNEKLFF.

The CDR3 reads CASSPPTSGAGELFF. The CDR3 DNA reads TGTGCCAGCAGTCCCCCGACTAGTGGGGCCGGGGAGCTGTTTTTT. This rearrangement joins TRBV6-5 to TRBJ2-2, with D possibly TRBD2 on 6 matching bases. The CDR3 length is 15 residues. From germline, CDR1 is MNHEY and CDR2 SVGAGI. Trimming pared 5 bases from V and 6 bases from J, leaving 16 bases between.

This clone is judged medium-sized. The gene calls are TRBV6-6 and TRBJ2-7; D possibly uses TRBD1 or TRBD2 (5 bases each). Germline values: CDR1 MNHNY, CDR2 SVGAGI (reference sequence). This CDR3 contains 14 residues. Between the trimmed V and J ends, which lost 6 bases and 2 bases, there was a span of 14 bases. The CDR3 region has the DNA TGTGCCAGCAGCCCCGGGGCGATTACCTACGAGCAGTACTTC. Translated, it gives CASSPGAITYEQYF.

This sequence joins TRBV4-1 and TRBJ2-7; D perhaps matches TRBD1 (5 bases). This CDR3 comprises 17 residues. Germline V gene data show CDR1 as MGHRA and CDR2 as YSYEKL. V lost 0 bases and J lost 2, with 17 bases in between. CDR3 bases: TGCGCCAGCAGCCAAGAATTGGGCCAGGGCGTACCCTACGAGCAGTACTTC. Translating it yields CASSQELGQGVPYEQYF.

The chain couples TRBV15 to TRBJ1-5; D is unresolved. V was shortened by 3 bases and J by 2 bases, with 8 bases between the two germline ends. This CDR3 contains 14 residues. Germline V gene lookup returns CDR1 LNHNV and CDR2 YYDKDF (reference sequence). The CDR3 protein is CATSSSAGNQPQHF. The CDR3 coding sequence is TGTGCCACCAGCAGCAGTGCGGGCAATCAGCCCCAGCATTTT.

This chain uses TRBV19 with TRBJ1-1; 9 bases agree with TRBD1. V lost 5 bases to trimming and J lost 7 bases; unmatched junction nucleotides: 5. Germline lookup yields CDR1 LNHDA and CDR2 SQIVND (reference sequence). The length of the CDR3 is 13 residues. For the CDR3, the DNA is TGTGCCAGTAGTTGGGGACAGGGTTTTGAAGCTTTCTTT. Translated, it gives CASSWGQGFEAFF.